This entry concerns a single T cell receptor beta chain. Its target is unknown. TCRdb passed the 5' RACE reads through MiXCR, listing each CDR3 protein once. Among roughly 470,000 distinct CDR3 sequences listed, 25% to 30% were seen once. This sample was taken from a study of CD8 T cells in ankylosing spondylitis. Points from the study as a whole: Blood from ankylosing spondylitis patients appeared to carry a characteristic eight-variant TCR beta motif.

The CDR3 loop spans 16 amino acids. In germline, CDR1 is KGHSH, CDR2 LQKENI. V shed 3 bases, J shed 5 bases, and the junction held 10 bases outside the gene matches. The V call is TRBV18, the J call TRBJ1-5, with 7 bases aligning to TRBD1. This clonotype originated in a male donor with ankylosing spondylitis. The sample was blood, either unsorted or a sorted T cell fraction (not recorded which). The CDR3 reads CASSPSGQGGYQPQHF. The CDR3 DNA sequence: TGTGCCAGCTCACCCTCGGGGCAGGGGGGATATCAGCCCCAGCATTTT.